This T cell receptor beta chain was sequenced during a study of cytomegalovirus exposure and HLA in healthy donors. Concerning this clone itself: The antigen remains undetermined.

Trimming cost V 0 bases and J 2 bases; bases outside gene matches: 8. The CDR3 has 17 residues. Germline values: CDR1 SGDLS, CDR2 YYNGEE. Broader study findings: Versus the approximately 670-donor mean, an Asian-associated ancestry cluster reportedly showed fewer N-insertions in a later analysis.

Donors consisted of healthy bone marrow donors. Primers included in the PCR were 60 Vbeta and 13 Jbeta primers. Per the original data handling: In a later analysis, some 11 million of 83 million or so unique beta chains occurred in at least two donors. Profiled with immunoSEQ multiplex PCR; TCRdb holds only in-frame clones, not every one. The V and J calls and the clone size are those of that table, but D and trimming were determined from the DNA. The table has about 120,000 clones, 80% to 90% seen once. Sequenced input: PBMCs. The chain has TRBV9 and TRBJ1-3; 7 positions match TRBD1. This clonotype was sampled from a woman aged 40 to 49 in good health and CMV-seropositive. The CDR3: CASSVGLQQGPGNTIYF. CDR3 nucleotide sequence: TGTGCCAGCAGCGTAGGCCTTCAACAGGGGCCTGGAAACACCATATATTTT.